What follows are 9 T cell receptor beta chains derived from one specimen sequenced in a study of circulating CD8 cells and anti-PD-1 response in melanoma. Using roughly 15 ng of total RNA, TCR libraries were made with the QIAseq Immune Repertoire TCR panel. TCRdb fed the reads into MiXCR, producing one record per CDR3 protein. The table lists about 440 distinct CDR3 sequences, less than 20% of them singletons. From live CD3+CD8+TCRalphabeta+ cells, four PD-1 and/or TIGIT subsets were sorted. Specimen: CD8+ T cells from PBMCs, collected at baseline or after one month of anti-PD-1 therapy (not recorded which). These TCRs come from a human donor with melanoma. The donor label of this sample is uncertain. Some clones in this sample may be carry-over from other donors' samples.

Judged by abundance, this clonotype is large. V usage is TRBV28 and J usage is TRBJ1-5; possible D gene TRBD1, 5 bases. CDR1 and CDR2 (germline): MDHEN, SYDVKM. The CDR3 has 16 amino acids. The V end lost 4 bases, the J end lost 4 bases, and 17 bases lay between the germline ends. CDR3 protein: CASSSRRQSKNQPQHF. In DNA form, the CDR3 reads TGTGCCAGCAGTTCTCGCCGACAGAGTAAAAATCAGCCCCAGCATTTT.

A few counts support this clonotype. The CDR3 carries no conserved terminal phenylalanine or tryptophan, so it likely arises from a read error. This chain connects TRBV14 to TRBJ2-3, with D unresolved. V lost 1 base and J lost 6, with 8 bases in between. Germline V lookup: CDR1 SGHDN, CDR2 FVKESK. The CDR3 runs 13 residues. The CDR3 loop reads CASSQVARDTQYS. The CDR3 DNA is TGTGCCAGCAGCCAAGTAGCCCGCGATACGCAGTATTCT.

Note on this clonotype: This may stem from a read error, because a much larger clone lies one nucleotide away. V usage is TRBV7-9 and J usage is TRBJ2-3; D not certain. The CDR3 covers 14 residues. Germline lookup yields CDR1 SEHNR and CDR2 FQNEAQ (reference sequence). The CDR3 bases are TGTGCCGGCAGCTTAGGTCCCATGGCAGATACGCAGTATTTT. Amino acids: CAGSLGPMADTQYF.

Within the sample, this clonotype is medium-sized. The chain links TRBV28 to TRBJ1-2, with a possible D match to TRBD1 (6 bases). Trimming took 2 bases from V and 8 from J, leaving 18 bases between them. The CDR3 has 15 amino acids. Germline CDR1 is MDHEN and CDR2 is SYDVKM. CDR3 sequence: CASSLSNRVAVGYTF. For the CDR3, the DNA is TGTGCCAGCAGTTTAAGCAACAGGGTGGCGGTGGGCTACACCTTC.

By share, this clonotype ranks as hyperexpanded. This CDR3 reads CASSLTPSGGDTQYF. The DNA for the CDR3 is TGTGCCAGCAGCTTAACCCCTAGCGGGGGGGATACGCAGTATTTT. This chain connects TRBV7-3 to TRBJ2-3; 11 bases are a match to TRBD2. The V gene end was trimmed by 0 bases and the J gene end by 6 bases; junction bases not matched to a gene: 2. Germline V gives CDR1 SGHTA, CDR2 FQGTGA. The CDR3 contains 15 residues.

This clonotype was observed a few times. The chain couples TRBV4-3 to TRBJ1-2; D gene unclear. CDR1 and CDR2 (germline): LGHNA, YSLEER. This CDR3 has 13 amino acids. V lost 1 base to trimming and J lost 4 bases, with 7 bases between them. CDR3 coding DNA: TGCGCCAGCAGCCAAGTAGGGATCTATGGCTACACCTTC. Its protein is CASSQVGIYGYTF.

This sequence joins TRBV5-1 and TRBJ1-1; 8 positions match TRBD1. The CDR3 extends over 15 amino acids. V dropped 1 base and J dropped 8; count of bases not matched to a gene: 10. The germline CDR1 and CDR2 sequences are SGHRS and YFSETQ. As DNA, the CDR3 is TGCGCCAGCAGCTTGTCCGAAGTTTGGACAGGGGAAGCTTTCTTT. Its protein is CASSLSEVWTGEAFF.

By share of the sample, this clonotype is medium-sized. The chain couples TRBV11-1 to TRBJ2-7; no firm D call. The CDR3 is 12 amino acids. The V and J ends lost 6 bases and 5 bases respectively, with 11 bases between them. CDR1 SGHAT and CDR2 FQDESV come from the germline V gene (reference sequence). This chain's CDR3 is CASRDGGDEQYF. Written as DNA, the CDR3 is TGTGCCAGCAGGGACGGTGGGGACGAGCAGTACTTC.

Judged by abundance, this clonotype is medium-sized. This chain connects TRBV29-1 to TRBJ2-2; tentative D call: TRBD2 (5 bases). Germline-derived CDR1 and CDR2 are SQVTM and ANQGSEA. The CDR3 consists of 13 residues. V shed 5 bases and J shed 5 bases, with 12 bases lying between them. The CDR3 region has the DNA TGCAGCGTTACGCCAGGAGGTACCGGGGAGCTGTTTTTT. Translation gives CSVTPGGTGELFF.